The count of the clone carrying this T cell receptor (beta chain) is one. Its matching antigen is unknown. The data were obtained in a study of cytomegalovirus exposure and HLA in healthy donors. Overall study results and limits: Sequencing likely caused a cluster of highly shared sequence variants. The study recorded 164 TCR beta chains that were cytomegalovirus-associated.

CDR3 length: 16 residues. The V gene lost 1 base and the J gene lost 12 bases, with 21 bases spanning the gap. CDR1 is MDHEN, CDR2 SYDVKM, per germline. This PCR relied on a set of 60 Vbeta primers and 13 Jbeta primers. Assay used: immunoSEQ multiplex PCR; TCRdb lists only in-frame clones, some missing. The repertoire holds 120,000 or so clones, with 81% as singletons. The chain recombines TRBV28 with TRBJ2-2; TRBD2 is a possible D gene (5 bases). Source material: PBMCs. This clonotype originated in a man aged 18 to 35 in good health and CMV-seronegative. The CDR3 protein is CASSLYRRTAVGKLFF. The CDR3, as DNA: TGTGCCAGCAGTTTATACCGAAGGACTGCCGTGGGGAAGCTGTTTTTT. Full variable domain (missing parts from reference TRBV28 and TRBJ2-2): DVKVTQSSRYLVKRTGEKVFLECVQDMDHENMFWYRQDPGLGLRLIYFSYDVKMKEKGDIPEGYSVSREKKERFSLILESASTNQTSMYLCASSLYRRTAVGKLFFGEGSRLTVL.